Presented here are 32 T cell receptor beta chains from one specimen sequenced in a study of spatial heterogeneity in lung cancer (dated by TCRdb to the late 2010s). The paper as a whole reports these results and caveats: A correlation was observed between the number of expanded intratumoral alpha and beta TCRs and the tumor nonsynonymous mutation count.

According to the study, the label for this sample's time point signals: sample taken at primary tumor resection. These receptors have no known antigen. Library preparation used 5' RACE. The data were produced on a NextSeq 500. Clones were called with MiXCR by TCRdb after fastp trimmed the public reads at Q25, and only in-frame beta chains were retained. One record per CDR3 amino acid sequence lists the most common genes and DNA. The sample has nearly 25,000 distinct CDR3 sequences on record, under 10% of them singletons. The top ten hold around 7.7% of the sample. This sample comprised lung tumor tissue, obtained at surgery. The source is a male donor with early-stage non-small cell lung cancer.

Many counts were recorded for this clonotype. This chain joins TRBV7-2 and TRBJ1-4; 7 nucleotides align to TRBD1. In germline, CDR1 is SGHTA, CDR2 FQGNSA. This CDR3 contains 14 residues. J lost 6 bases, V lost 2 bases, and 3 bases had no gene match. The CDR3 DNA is TGTGCCAGCAGCTTAAGACAGGGTTATGAAAAACTGTTTTTT. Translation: CASSLRQGYEKLFF.

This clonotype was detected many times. In DNA, the CDR3 is TGTGCCAGCTCACCAGGCCAGGGGGCCAATCAGCCCCAGCATTTT. Its translation: CASSPGQGANQPQHF. This rearrangement joins TRBV18 to TRBJ1-5, with 8 bases aligning to TRBD1. V dropped 2 bases and J dropped 3; count of bases not matched to a gene: 3. In germline, CDR1 is KGHSH, CDR2 LQKENI. This CDR3 spans 15 amino acids.

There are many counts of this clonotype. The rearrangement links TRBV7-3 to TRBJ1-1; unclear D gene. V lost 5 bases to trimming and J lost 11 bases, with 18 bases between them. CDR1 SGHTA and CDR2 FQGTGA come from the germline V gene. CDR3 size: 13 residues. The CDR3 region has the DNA TGTGCCAGCAGCAACATAGCGGGTCGTCTTGCTTTCTTT. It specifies CASSNIAGRLAFF.

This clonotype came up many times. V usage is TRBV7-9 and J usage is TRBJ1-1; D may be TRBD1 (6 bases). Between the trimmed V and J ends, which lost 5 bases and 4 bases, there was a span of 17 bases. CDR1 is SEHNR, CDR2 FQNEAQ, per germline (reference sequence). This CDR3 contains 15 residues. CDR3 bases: TGTGCCAGCAGCCACTCCGGCCAGGGGCTCACTGAAGCTTTCTTT. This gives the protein CASSHSGQGLTEAFF.

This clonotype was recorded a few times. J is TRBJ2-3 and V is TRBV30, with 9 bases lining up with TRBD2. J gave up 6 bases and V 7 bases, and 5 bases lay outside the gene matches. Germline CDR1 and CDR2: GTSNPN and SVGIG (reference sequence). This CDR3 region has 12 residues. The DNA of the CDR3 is TGTGCCTCCGGACTAGCGTGGGATACGCAGTATTTT. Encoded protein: CASGLAWDTQYF.

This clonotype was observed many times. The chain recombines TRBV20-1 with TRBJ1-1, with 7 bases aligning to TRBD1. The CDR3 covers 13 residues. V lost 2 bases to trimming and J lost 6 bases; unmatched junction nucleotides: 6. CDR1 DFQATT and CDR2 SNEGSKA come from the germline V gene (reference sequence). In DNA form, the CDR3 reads TGCAGTGCTAGAAGAGACAGGGAGGCTGAAGCTTTCTTT. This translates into CSARRDREAEAFF.

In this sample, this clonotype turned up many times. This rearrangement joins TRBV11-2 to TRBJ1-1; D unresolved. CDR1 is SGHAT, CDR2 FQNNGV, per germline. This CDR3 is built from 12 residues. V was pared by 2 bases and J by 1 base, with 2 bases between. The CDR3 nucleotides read TGTGCCAGCAGCTTACAGAACACTGAAGCTTTCTTT. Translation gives CASSLQNTEAFF.

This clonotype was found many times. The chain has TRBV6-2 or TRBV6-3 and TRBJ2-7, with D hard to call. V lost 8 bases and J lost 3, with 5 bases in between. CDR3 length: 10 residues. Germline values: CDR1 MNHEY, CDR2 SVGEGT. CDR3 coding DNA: TGTGCCAGCGGCTACTACGAGCAGTACTTC. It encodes CASGYYEQYF.

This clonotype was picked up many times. CDR3: CASSQVSGLATKNEQFF. Written as DNA, the CDR3 is TGTGCCAGCAGCCAAGTTTCTGGGCTAGCAACCAAAAATGAGCAGTTCTTC. The gene calls are TRBV14 and TRBJ2-1; D is perhaps TRBD2 (5 bases). The V end was cut by 1 base, the J end by 7 bases, with 20 bases between. The CDR3 spans 17 residues. Germline CDR1 is SGHDN and CDR2 is FVKESK.

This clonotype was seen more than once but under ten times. In DNA, the CDR3 is TGCGCCAGCAGTGATATGCGGGGGGGCCGGGCTGAGCAGTTCTTC. This codes for CASSDMRGGRAEQFF. The chain couples TRBV10-1 to TRBJ2-1, with 9 bases aligning to TRBD2. Trimming cost V 3 bases and J 9 bases; bases outside gene matches: 9. The germline gives CDR1 WNHNN, CDR2 SYGVQD (reference sequence). The CDR3 is 15 amino acids.

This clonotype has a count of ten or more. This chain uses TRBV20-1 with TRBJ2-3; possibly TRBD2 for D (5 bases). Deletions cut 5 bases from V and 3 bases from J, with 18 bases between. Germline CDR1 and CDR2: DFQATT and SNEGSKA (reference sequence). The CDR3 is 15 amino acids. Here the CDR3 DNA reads TGCAGTGCTCCGGTACTAGTTGGAAGTACAGATACGCAGTATTTT. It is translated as CSAPVLVGSTDTQYF.

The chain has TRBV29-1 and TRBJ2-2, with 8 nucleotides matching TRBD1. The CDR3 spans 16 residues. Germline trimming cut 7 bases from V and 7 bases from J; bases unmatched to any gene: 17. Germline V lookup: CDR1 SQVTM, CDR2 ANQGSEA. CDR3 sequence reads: CSAEQYRGWAGGELFF. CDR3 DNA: TGCAGCGCCGAGCAATACAGGGGGTGGGCTGGCGGGGAGCTGTTTTTT.

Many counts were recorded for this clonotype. CDR3 nucleotides: TGTGCCAGCAGCCAAGATACAGGGTTTGGCAATGAGCAGTTCTTC. It specifies CASSQDTGFGNEQFF. V gene TRBV14 combines with J gene TRBJ2-1; possibly TRBD1 for D (6 bases). Germline CDR1 reads SGHDN; CDR2 reads FVKESK. The CDR3 runs to 15 residues. Between the trimmed V and J ends, which lost 0 bases and 6 bases, there was a span of 12 bases.

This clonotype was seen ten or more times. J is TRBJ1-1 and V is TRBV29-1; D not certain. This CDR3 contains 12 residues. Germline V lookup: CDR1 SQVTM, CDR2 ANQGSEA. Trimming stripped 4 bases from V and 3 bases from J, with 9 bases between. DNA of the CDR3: TGCAGCGTTGGACGTTGGGACACTGAAGCTTTCTTT. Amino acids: CSVGRWDTEAFF.

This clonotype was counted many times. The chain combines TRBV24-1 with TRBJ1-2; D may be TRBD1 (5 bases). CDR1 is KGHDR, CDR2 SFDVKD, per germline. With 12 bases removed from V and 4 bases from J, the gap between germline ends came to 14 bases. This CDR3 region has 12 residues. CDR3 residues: CAASGGSYGYTF. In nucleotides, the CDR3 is TGTGCCGCCTCCGGGGGGTCCTATGGCTACACCTTC.

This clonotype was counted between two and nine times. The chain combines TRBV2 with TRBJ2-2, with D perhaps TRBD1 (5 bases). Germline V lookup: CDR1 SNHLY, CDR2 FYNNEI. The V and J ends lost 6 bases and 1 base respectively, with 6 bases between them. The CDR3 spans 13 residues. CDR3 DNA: TGTGCCAGCAGACAGGAGAACACCGGGGAGCTGTTTTTT. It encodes CASRQENTGELFF.

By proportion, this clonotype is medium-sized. The CDR3 reads CASSGGGLGQETQYF. CDR3 DNA sequence: TGTGCCAGCAGCGGGGGGGGACTAGGTCAAGAGACCCAGTACTTC. This chain joins TRBV28 and TRBJ2-5, with 8 bases identical to TRBD2. This CDR3 is built from 15 residues. Germline V CDR1 and CDR2: MDHEN, SYDVKM. Trimming took 6 bases from V and 2 from J; bases not matched to a gene: 8.

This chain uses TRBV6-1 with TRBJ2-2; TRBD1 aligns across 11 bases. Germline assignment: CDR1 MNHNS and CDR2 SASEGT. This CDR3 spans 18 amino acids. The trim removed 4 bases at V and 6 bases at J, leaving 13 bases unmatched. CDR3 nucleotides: TGTGCCAGCAGTGCGCAAGCGCCGGGACAGGGGGTATCCGGGGAGCTGTTTTTT. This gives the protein CASSAQAPGQGVSGELFF.

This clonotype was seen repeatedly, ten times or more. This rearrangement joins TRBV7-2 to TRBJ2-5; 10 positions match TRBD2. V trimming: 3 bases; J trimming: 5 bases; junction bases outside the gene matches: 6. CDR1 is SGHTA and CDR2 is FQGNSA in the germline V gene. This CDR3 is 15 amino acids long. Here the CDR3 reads CASSFLAGAGETQYF. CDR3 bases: TGTGCCAGCAGCTTTCTAGCGGGAGCCGGGGAGACCCAGTACTTC.

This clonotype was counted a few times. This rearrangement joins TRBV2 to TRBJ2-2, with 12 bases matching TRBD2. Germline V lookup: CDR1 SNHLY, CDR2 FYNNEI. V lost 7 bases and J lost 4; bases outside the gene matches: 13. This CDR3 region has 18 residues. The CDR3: CASTGSTGLAGSTGELFF. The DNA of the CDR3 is TGTGCCAGCACTGGTTCGACCGGACTAGCGGGATCCACCGGGGAGCTGTTTTTT.

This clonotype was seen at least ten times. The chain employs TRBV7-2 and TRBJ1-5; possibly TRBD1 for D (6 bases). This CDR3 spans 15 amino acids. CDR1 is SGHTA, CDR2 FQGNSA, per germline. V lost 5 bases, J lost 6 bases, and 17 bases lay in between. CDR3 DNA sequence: TGTGCCAGCAGCCTTAGGGGGGGCGTCGGTCAGCCCCAGCATTTT. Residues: CASSLRGGVGQPQHF.

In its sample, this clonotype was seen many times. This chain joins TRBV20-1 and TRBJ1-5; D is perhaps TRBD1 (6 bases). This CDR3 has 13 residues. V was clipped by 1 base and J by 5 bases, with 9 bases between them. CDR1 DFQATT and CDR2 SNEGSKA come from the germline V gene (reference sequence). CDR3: CSARASGDQPQHF. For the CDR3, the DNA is TGCAGTGCTAGAGCCTCAGGGGATCAGCCCCAGCATTTT.

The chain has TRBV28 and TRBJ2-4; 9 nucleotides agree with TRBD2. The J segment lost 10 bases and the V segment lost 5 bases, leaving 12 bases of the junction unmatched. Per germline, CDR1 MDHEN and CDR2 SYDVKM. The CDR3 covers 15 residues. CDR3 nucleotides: TGTGCCAGCAGTGCCCAAGAAGCGGGGGGAGGAATTCAGTACTTC. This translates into CASSAQEAGGGIQYF.

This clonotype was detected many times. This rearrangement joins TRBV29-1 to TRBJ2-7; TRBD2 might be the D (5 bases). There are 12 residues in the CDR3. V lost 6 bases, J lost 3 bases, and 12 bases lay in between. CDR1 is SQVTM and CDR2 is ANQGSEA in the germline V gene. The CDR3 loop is CSVREQHYEQYF. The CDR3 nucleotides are TGCAGCGTCCGGGAACAGCACTACGAGCAGTACTTC.

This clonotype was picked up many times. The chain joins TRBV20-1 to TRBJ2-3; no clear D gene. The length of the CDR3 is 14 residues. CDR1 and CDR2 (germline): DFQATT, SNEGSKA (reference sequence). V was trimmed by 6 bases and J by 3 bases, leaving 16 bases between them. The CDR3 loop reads CSAPPGSRTDTQYF. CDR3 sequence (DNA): TGCAGTGCGCCGCCGGGCTCGAGAACAGATACGCAGTATTTT.

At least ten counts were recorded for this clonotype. CDR3 in amino acids: CATSQPGQGFAGELFF. CDR3 coding DNA: TGTGCCACCAGTCAGCCCGGACAGGGGTTCGCCGGGGAGCTGTTTTTT. This chain joins TRBV24-1 and TRBJ2-2; 9 bases match TRBD1. The ends lost 6 bases at V and 6 bases at J; junction bases unmatched: 10. Germline V gives CDR1 KGHDR, CDR2 SFDVKD. This CDR3 is 16 amino acids long.

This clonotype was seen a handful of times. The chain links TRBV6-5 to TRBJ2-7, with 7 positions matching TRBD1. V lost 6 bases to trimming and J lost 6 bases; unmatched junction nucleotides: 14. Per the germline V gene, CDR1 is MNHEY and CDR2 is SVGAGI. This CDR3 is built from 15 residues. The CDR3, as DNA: TGTGCCAGCAGCCTGACCCCGACAGGGTCGTTCGAGCAGTACTTC. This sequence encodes CASSLTPTGSFEQYF.

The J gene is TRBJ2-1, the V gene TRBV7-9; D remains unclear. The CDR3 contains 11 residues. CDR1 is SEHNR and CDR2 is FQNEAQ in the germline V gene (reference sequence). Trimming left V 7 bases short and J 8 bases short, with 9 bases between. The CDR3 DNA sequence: TGTGCCAGCATCTCCGAGTATGAGCAGTTCTTC. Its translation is CASISEYEQFF.

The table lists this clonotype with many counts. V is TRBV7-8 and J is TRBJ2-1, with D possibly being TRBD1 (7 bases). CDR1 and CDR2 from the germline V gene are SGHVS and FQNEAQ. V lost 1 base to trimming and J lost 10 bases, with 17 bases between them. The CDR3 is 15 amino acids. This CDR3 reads CASSLGQGGGGEQFF. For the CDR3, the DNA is TGTGCCAGCAGCTTAGGGCAGGGGGGAGGAGGGGAGCAGTTCTTC.

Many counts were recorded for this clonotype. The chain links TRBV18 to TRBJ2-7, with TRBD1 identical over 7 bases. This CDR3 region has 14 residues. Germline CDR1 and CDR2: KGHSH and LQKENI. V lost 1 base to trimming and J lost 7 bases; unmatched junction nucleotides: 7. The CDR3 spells CASSPRQGSREQYF. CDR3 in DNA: TGTGCCAGCTCACCACGACAGGGTTCTCGGGAGCAGTACTTC.

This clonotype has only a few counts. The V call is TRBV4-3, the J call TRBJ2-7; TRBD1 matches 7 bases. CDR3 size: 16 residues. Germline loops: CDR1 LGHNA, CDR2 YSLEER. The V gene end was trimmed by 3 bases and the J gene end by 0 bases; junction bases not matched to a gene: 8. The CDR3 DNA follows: TGCGCCAGCAGCCAGGGCCCGGACAGGTTCTCCTACGAGCAGTACTTC. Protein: CASSQGPDRFSYEQYF.

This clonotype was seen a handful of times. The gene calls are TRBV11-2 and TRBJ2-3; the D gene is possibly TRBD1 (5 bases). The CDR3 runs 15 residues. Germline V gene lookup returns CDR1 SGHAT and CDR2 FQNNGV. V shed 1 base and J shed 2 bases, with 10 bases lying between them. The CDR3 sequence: CASSLAPTDTDTQYF. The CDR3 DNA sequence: TGTGCCAGCAGCTTAGCCCCGACAGACACAGATACGCAGTATTTT.